Here is one TCR beta chain with its context. Its antigen remains unknown. The PCR had 60 Vbeta and 13 Jbeta primers. This table comes from immunoSEQ multiplex PCR, and its TCRdb copy is limited to in-frame clones, with some not included. The sample lists about 93,000 clones; around 78% were seen once. This specimen comes from a study of cytomegalovirus exposure and HLA in healthy donors. V was trimmed by 2 bases and J by 4 bases, leaving 9 bases between them. Germline CDR1 is SGDLS and CDR2 is YYNGEE. CDR3 length: 13 amino acids. The study, taken as a whole, reports: Later analysis associated a missense DCLRE1C variant with TCR beta V- and J-gene trimming.

The chain is built from TRBV9 and TRBJ2-5; perhaps TRBD1 as D (6 bases). The clonotype comes from a man in his thirties or forties in good health and CMV-seronegative. Sequenced input: PBMCs. Here the CDR3 reads CASSVEGGETQYF. For the CDR3, the DNA is TGTGCCAGCAGCGTGGAAGGGGGAGAGACCCAGTACTTC.